This T cell receptor (beta chain) was recovered during a study of control samples from healthy donors and cancer patients. TCRdb keeps only in-frame clones here, not all; method: immunoSEQ multiplex PCR. The sample has 170,000 or so clones; 91% are singletons. With V trimmed by 7 bases and J by 0 bases, 7 bases remained unmatched. CDR3 length equals 15 residues. The germline V gene has CDR1 MDHEN and CDR2 SYDVKM. The sample consisted of blood. This TCR was sampled from a woman in her forties in good health. V and J are TRBV28 and TRBJ1-1; TRBD1 matches 8 bases. CDR3 DNA sequence: TGTGCCAGCACAGGCTCAGGGGGCCTGAACACTGAAGCTTTCTTT. Amino acids: CASTGSGGLNTEAFF.